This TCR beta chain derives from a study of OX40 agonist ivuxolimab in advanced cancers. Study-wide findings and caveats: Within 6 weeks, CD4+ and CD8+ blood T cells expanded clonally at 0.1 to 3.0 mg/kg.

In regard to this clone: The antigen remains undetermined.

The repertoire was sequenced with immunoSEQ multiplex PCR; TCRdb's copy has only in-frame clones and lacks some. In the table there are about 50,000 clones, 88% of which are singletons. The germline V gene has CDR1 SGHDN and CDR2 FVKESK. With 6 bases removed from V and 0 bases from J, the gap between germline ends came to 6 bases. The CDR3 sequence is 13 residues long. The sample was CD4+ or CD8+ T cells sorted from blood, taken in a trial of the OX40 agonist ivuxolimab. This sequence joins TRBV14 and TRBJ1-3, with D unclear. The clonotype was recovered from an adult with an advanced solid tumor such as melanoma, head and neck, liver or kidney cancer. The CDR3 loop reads CASSASSGNTIYF. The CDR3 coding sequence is TGTGCCAGCAGTGCGAGCTCTGGAAACACCATATATTTT.